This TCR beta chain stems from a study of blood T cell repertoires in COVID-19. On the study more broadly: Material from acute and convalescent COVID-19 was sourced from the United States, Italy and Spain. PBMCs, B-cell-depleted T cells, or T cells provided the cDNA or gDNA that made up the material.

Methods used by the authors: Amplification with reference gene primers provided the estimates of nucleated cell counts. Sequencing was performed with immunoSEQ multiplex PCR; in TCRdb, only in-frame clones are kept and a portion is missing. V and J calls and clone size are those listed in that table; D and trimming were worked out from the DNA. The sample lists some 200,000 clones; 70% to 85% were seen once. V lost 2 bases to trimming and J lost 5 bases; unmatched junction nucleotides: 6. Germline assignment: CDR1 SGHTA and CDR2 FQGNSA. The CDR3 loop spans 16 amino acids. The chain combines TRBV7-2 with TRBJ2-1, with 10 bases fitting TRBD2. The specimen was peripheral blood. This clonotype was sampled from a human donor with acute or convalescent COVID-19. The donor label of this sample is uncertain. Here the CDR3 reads CASSLSGRAGHNEQFF. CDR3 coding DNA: TGTGCCAGCAGCTTAAGCGGGAGGGCCGGCCACAATGAGCAGTTCTTC. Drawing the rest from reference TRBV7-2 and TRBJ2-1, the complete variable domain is GAGVSQSPSNKVTEKGKDVELRCDPISGHTALYWYRQSLGQGLEFLIYFQGNSAPDKSGLPSDRFSAERTGGSVSTLTIQRTQQEDSAVYLCASSLSGRAGHNEQFFGPGTRLTVL.